The rows below give T cell receptor beta chains drawn from one sample of a study of shared clonotypes between healthy human individuals. Here immunoSEQ multiplex PCR was the method, and the copy in TCRdb shows in-frame clones only, minus some. The data contain 550,000 to 800,000 clones, 90% of them seen just once; the ten biggest clones take up about 33%. The sample was memory CD8+ T cells from PBMCs. The receptors were gathered from a man aged 18 to 30 in good health. Some clones in this sample may be carry-over from other donors' samples. Both conserved end residues are part of each CDR3. The D gene is left open where the match is weak. Expanded clones get a size class; other rows say once, few or many, or leave the size out.

>TRBJ1-3|few|.|TRBV19
CASSGASSGNTIYF
TGTGCCAGTAGTGGGGCATCATCTGGAAACACCATATATTTT
>TRBJ1-2|.|.|TRBV30
CAWSVGQLAQTYGYTF
TGTGCCTGGAGTGTAGGACAGCTCGCACAAACTTATGGCTACACCTTC
>TRBJ1-2|.|TRBD1|TRBV27
CASSLTGQGPTNYGYTF
TGTGCCAGCAGTTTAACGGGACAGGGCCCTACTAACTATGGCTACACCTTC
>TRBJ1-1|.|.|TRBV4-2
CASSHPGANTEAFF
TGTGCCAGCAGCCACCCTGGGGCGAACACTGAAGCTTTCTTT
>TRBJ1-2|.|TRBD1|TRBV28
CASSPPWDRAGYTF
TGTGCCAGCAGTCCCCCCTGGGACAGGGCTGGCTACACCTTC
>TRBJ1-5|.|.|TRBV28
CASSDFGVPSIQPQHF
TGTGCCAGCAGCGATTTCGGAGTCCCTTCGATTCAGCCCCAGCATTTT
>TRBJ2-1|.|.|TRBV27
CASSRYNEQFF
TGTGCCAGCAGTCGATACAATGAGCAGTTCTTC
>TRBJ1-2|.|.|TRBV27
CASSPSGPYINYGYTF
TGTGCCAGCAGTCCTTCCGGGCCCTATATTAACTATGGCTACACCTTC
>TRBJ1-5|.|.|TRBV6-1
CAGGEPFYSNQPQHF
TGTGCCGGGGGGGAGCCATTCTATAGCAATCAGCCCCAGCATTTT
>TRBJ2-7|.|.|TRBV6-1
CASKGWDSSLNEQYF
TGTGCCAGCAAGGGCTGGGACTCAAGCCTCAACGAGCAGTACTTC
>TRBJ2-2|.|TRBD2|TRBV5-4
CASRFTSGARGGELFF
TGTGCCAGCAGGTTTACTAGCGGGGCCCGTGGGGGGGAGCTGTTTTTT
>TRBJ2-7|.|.|TRBV6-4
CASDEGRGDEQYF
TGTGCCAGCGATGAGGGGCGAGGCGACGAGCAGTACTTC
>TRBJ2-1|few|TRBD2|TRBV29-1
CSVDAGETSYNEQFF
TGCAGCGTTGATGCGGGAGAAACATCCTACAATGAGCAGTTCTTC
>TRBJ2-1|.|.|TRBV15
CATSSSPQRVGNEQFF
TGTGCCACCAGCAGTAGCCCCCAGCGGGTCGGGAATGAGCAGTTCTTC
>TRBJ1-2|.|.|TRBV7-9
CASSSAVRGSYGYTF
TGTGCCAGCAGCTCCGCGGTTAGGGGGAGCTATGGCTACACCTTC
>TRBJ1-5|few|.|TRBV7-9
CASSLGPPSGNQPQHF
TGTGCCAGCAGCTTAGGTCCTCCTAGCGGCAATCAGCCCCAGCATTTT
>TRBJ2-1|.|TRBD1|TRBV19
CASSVDRGSYNEQFF
TGTGCCAGTAGTGTGGACAGGGGCTCCTACAATGAGCAGTTCTTC
>TRBJ1-4|.|TRBD1|TRBV4-3
CASSQEWTGEDEKLFF
TGCGCCAGCAGCCAAGAGTGGACAGGGGAAGATGAAAAACTGTTTTTT
>TRBJ2-2|.|.|TRBV9
CASSSRQGGTGELFF
TGTGCCAGCAGCTCAAGACAGGGAGGGACCGGGGAGCTGTTTTTT
>TRBJ2-1|.|TRBD2|TRBV7-6
CASSQTSGFYNEQFF
TGTGCCAGCAGCCAAACTAGCGGGTTCTACAATGAGCAGTTCTTC
>TRBJ1-1|.|.|TRBV6-5
CASSYGSQVPEAFF
TGTGCCAGCAGTTACGGGAGTCAGGTCCCTGAAGCTTTCTTT
>TRBJ1-2|.|.|TRBV28
CASSFRTAPNYGYTF
TGTGCCAGCAGTTTCAGGACAGCGCCGAACTATGGCTACACCTTC
>TRBJ2-6|.|.|TRBV29-1
CSARTAGTGANVLTF
TGCAGCGCTAGGACAGCTGGTACTGGGGCCAACGTCCTGACTTTC
>TRBJ2-1|.|TRBD2|TRBV4-1
CASTWTSESEQFF
TGCGCCAGCACCTGGACTAGCGAGAGTGAGCAGTTCTTC
>TRBJ2-1|.|.|TRBV10-3
CATLGDVNEQFF
TGTGCCACACTCGGGGACGTTAATGAGCAGTTCTTC
>TRBJ2-4|.|.|TRBV5-5
CASSPEGRPVAKNIQYF
TGTGCCAGCAGCCCCGAAGGACGGCCAGTAGCCAAAAACATTCAGTACTTC